There are many counts of the clone carrying this TCR beta chain. Its target is unknown. The study used a library that attached unique molecular identifiers to individual cDNA molecules. In the study's own analysis: Sample TCR counts, which ranged from 23,224 to 690,600, had a median of approximately 96,000. TCRdb redid the calling of the RACE reads with MiXCR, one entry per CDR3 protein. TCRdb's processing, not the study's, gives the V and J calls here. Found here are 75,000 to 80,000 distinct CDR3 sequences, approximately 8.6% of them singletons; the top ten hold 1.7%. The entry originates in a study of human T cells and chemical hapten exposure. About the study: TCR yield per sample varied, mainly due to pooled library volumes.

The CDR3 loop spans 16 amino acids. Trimming took 7 bases from V and 10 from J; bases not matched to a gene: 16. Germline CDR1 is SGHAT and CDR2 is FQNNGV. General study points: TCRs exceeding a frequency of 1 in 1000 stayed unchanged under DPC sensitization.

Time point given: healthy volunteer bleed at 6 weeks. Sequencing started from total RNA isolated from unfractionated whole blood. The sample taken for sequencing was whole blood. The chain joins TRBV11-2 to TRBJ2-1, with 10 positions matching TRBD1. This receptor was obtained from a female donor in good health. Some clones in this sample may be carry-over from other donors' samples. The CDR3 sequence: CASNPQGGTGVGEQFF. The CDR3 DNA is TGTGCCAGCAACCCCCAGGGGGGGACAGGGGTGGGAGAGCAGTTCTTC.